These T cell receptor beta chains were read from a single sample in a study of blood T cell repertoires in COVID-19. Here immunoSEQ multiplex PCR was the method, and the copy in TCRdb shows in-frame clones only, minus some. The sample gives some 88,000 clones, 65% to 90% of which show up once; less than 8.5% is in the top ten. Material for sequencing was peripheral blood. These receptors all stem from a man between 60 and 75 years old with acute or convalescent COVID-19. The CDR3 runs from the conserved cysteine through the conserved F or W. The D gene is left open where the match is weak. Clone size appears in some rows only: once, few, many, or a class for an expanded clone.

many | TRBJ1-5 | TRBV27 | TRBD1 | TGTGCCAGCAGCGCCGCCGGGACAGGTTCCCCCCAGCATTTT | CASSAAGTGSPQHF
NA | TRBJ2-7 | TRBV19 | TRBD1 | TGTGCCAGTAGTACTACAGGGGCCCGATCATTCTACGAGCAGTACTTC | CASSTTGARSFYEQYF
NA | TRBJ1-2 | TRBV5-6 | NA | TGTGCCAGCAGCCTCGGACAGTCCGGTAACACCTTC | CASSLGQSGNTF
NA | TRBJ1-6 | TRBV10-1 | NA | TGCGCCAGCAGTGCCGCCGGGTTTTCACCCCTCCACTTT | CASSAAGFSPLHF
NA | TRBJ2-7 | TRBV6-1 | TRBD2 | TGTGCCAGCAGTGAAACGGGAGGGCCTCCCGGGCAGTACTTC | CASSETGGPPGQYF
NA | TRBJ1-2 | TRBV11-2 | NA | TGTGCCAGCAGCTTAGCAGGGAGGAACTATGGCTACACCTTC | CASSLAGRNYGYTF
NA | TRBJ1-4 | TRBV6-5 | NA | TGTGCCAGCAGCTTCGTGGCAGCTAATGAAAAACTGTTTTTT | CASSFVAANEKLFF
NA | TRBJ1-6 | TRBV10-3 | NA | TGTGCCATCAGGAAGGGACAAGAATATAATTCACCCCTCCACTTT | CAIRKGQEYNSPLHF
NA | TRBJ2-1 | TRBV24-1 | TRBD2 | TGTGCCACCAGTGATAGCGGGAGCTCCTACAATGAGCAGTTCTTC | CATSDSGSSYNEQFF
NA | TRBJ2-5 | TRBV6-2/TRBV6-3 | NA | TGTGCCAGCAGTTACTTCCCAGGGGCCCAAGAGACCCAGTACTTC | CASSYFPGAQETQYF
NA | TRBJ2-7 | TRBV9 | TRBD1 | TGTGCCAGCAGCCCGGGACAGGGGGCGGTGGAATACGAGCAGTACTTC | CASSPGQGAVEYEQYF
few | TRBJ1-1 | TRBV6-2/TRBV6-3 | NA | TGTGCCAGCAGTCCCCTGACAAGCTTTGAAGCTTTCTTT | CASSPLTSFEAFF
NA | TRBJ1-1 | TRBV10-1 | NA | TGCGCCAGCAGTGAGTCCACAGACACTGAAGCTTTCTTT | CASSESTDTEAFF
once | TRBJ2-3 | TRBV11-2 | NA | TGTGCCAGCAGCTTAGCCGGAATTAGCGCCGATACGCAGTATTTT | CASSLAGISADTQYF
once | TRBJ1-2 | TRBV18 | TRBD1 | TGTGCCAGCTCACCCGGACAGGGGTGGGATGGCTACACCTTC | CASSPGQGWDGYTF
NA | TRBJ1-6 | TRBV6-2/TRBV6-3 | NA | TGTGCCAGCAGTTCGCCCGTGACAGGACCCAATTCACCCCTCCACTTT | CASSSPVTGPNSPLHF
NA | TRBJ2-7 | TRBV27 | TRBD1 | TGTGCCAGCAGTTTAGGCCGGGACAGGGGATGGCAGTACTTC | CASSLGRDRGWQYF
NA | TRBJ1-2 | TRBV11-1 | NA | TGTGCCAGCAGCTCATCAGGGTTTAGTAGCTACACCTTC | CASSSSGFSSYTF
NA | TRBJ1-5 | TRBV19 | TRBD1 | TGTGCCAGTAGTATAGGTGCGGGACAGGGGGCTGGTCAGCCCCAGCATTTT | CASSIGAGQGAGQPQHF
NA | TRBJ1-1 | TRBV19 | TRBD1 | TGTGCCAGTAGTATAGGAGTAGAAGGGGGCTATTCAGCTTTCTTT | CASSIGVEGGYSAFF
NA | TRBJ1-6 | TRBV6-4 | TRBD1 | TGTGCCAGCGCCCGGGACAGGGATTCACCCCTCCACTTT | CASARDRDSPLHF
NA | TRBJ2-2 | TRBV19 | TRBD1 | TGTGCCAGCCGGAGGACAGGGACCGGGGAGCTGTTTTTT | CASRRTGTGELFF
once | TRBJ1-5 | TRBV7-3 | NA | TGTGCCAGCAACTCACGGTTGACACCGGGACTTTATAGCAATCAGCCCCAGCATTTT | CASNSRLTPGLYSNQPQHF
NA | TRBJ1-3 | TRBV11-2 | NA | TGTGCCAGCAGCTTATTCAGTTCTGGAAACACCATATATTTT | CASSLFSSGNTIYF
NA | TRBJ2-7 | TRBV5-5 | TRBD1 | TGTGCCAGCAGCTTCAAACAGGGGGGCGAGCAGTACTTC | CASSFKQGGEQYF
few | TRBJ1-2 | TRBV5-4 | NA | TGTGCCAGCAGCGCCTGGGAGGGGACTTATGGCTACACCTTC | CASSAWEGTYGYTF
NA | TRBJ2-3 | TRBV5-4 | TRBD2 | TGTGCCAGCAGCTTGATCCGGGGGGGCGGGGATACGCAGTATTTT | CASSLIRGGGDTQYF
NA | TRBJ1-1 | TRBV6-5 | NA | TGTGCCAGCAGGGACAGCCTGAACACTGAAGCTTTCTTT | CASRDSLNTEAFF
NA | TRBJ2-6 | TRBV7-9 | NA | TGTGCCAGCAGCACTAACGGCAGGGGGGTGACTGGGGCCAACGTCCTGACTTTC | CASSTNGRGVTGANVLTF
NA | TRBJ2-7 | TRBV6-6 | NA | TGTGCCAGCAGTCGTACGGAACAGGGCCTTCAGAGGCACGAGCAGTACTTC | CASSRTEQGLQRHEQYF
NA | TRBJ2-1 | TRBV5-1 | TRBD2 | TGCGCCAGCAGCTTACGACTTAGCGGGAGGAGCTCCTACAATGAGCAGTTCTTC | CASSLRLSGRSSYNEQFF
NA | TRBJ2-3 | TRBV18 | TRBD2 | TGTGCCAGCTCACCAACCAGCGGGGGGGCAACAGATACGCAGTATTTT | CASSPTSGGATDTQYF
NA | TRBJ1-3 | TRBV7-3 | TRBD1 | TGTGCCAGCAGCTTAGACAGGGAAAACACCATATATTTT | CASSLDRENTIYF
few | TRBJ2-4 | TRBV5-1 | TRBD1 | TGCGCCAGCATGGAACCCTCCTACAGGGGCAAACCGTACTTC | CASMEPSYRGKPYF
NA | TRBJ2-5 | TRBV30 | TRBD2 | TGTGCCTGGGGACTAGCGGGGGGGGAGACCCAGTACTTC | CAWGLAGGETQYF
NA | TRBJ1-5 | TRBV2 | TRBD1 | TGTGCCAGCACGGGACAGCTAAATCAGCCCCAGCATTTT | CASTGQLNQPQHF
NA | TRBJ1-5 | TRBV7-8 | NA | TGTGCCAGCAGCTTAGAGTCTGGGCTGGTCAATCAGCCCCAGCATTTT | CASSLESGLVNQPQHF
NA | TRBJ1-6 | TRBV5-6 | NA | TGTGCCAGCAGCTTGGTGAGCCCTAATAATTCACCCCTCCACTTT | CASSLVSPNNSPLHF
NA | TRBJ1-5 | TRBV30 | NA | TGTGCCTGGAGTGTTTCTAGCGGCAATCAGCCCCAGCATTTT | CAWSVSSGNQPQHF
NA | TRBJ1-1 | TRBV19 | TRBD1 | TGTGCCAGTATAGACAGGGGGAAAAATGAAGCTTTCTTT | CASIDRGKNEAFF
medium-sized | TRBJ1-2 | TRBV4-1 | NA | TGCGCCAGCAGCCAAGATGCGGGCGAGCGGACCTTC | CASSQDAGERTF
NA | TRBJ2-1 | TRBV19 | TRBD1 | TGTGCCAGTAGTACCCGACGACAGGGGGCGCCGGATGAGCAGTTCTTC | CASSTRRQGAPDEQFF
NA | TRBJ1-1 | TRBV20-1 | NA | TGCAGTGCCCCAGGGGTCGCTGAAGCTTTCTTT | CSAPGVAEAFF
NA | TRBJ1-2 | TRBV30 | TRBD1 | TGTGCCGCACAACAGGGGGCCTATGGCTACACCTTC | CAAQQGAYGYTF
NA | TRBJ1-3 | TRBV5-1 | TRBD1 | TGCGCCAGCAGCTTGGACAGGGGGAGCTCTGGAAACACCATATATTTT | CASSLDRGSSGNTIYF